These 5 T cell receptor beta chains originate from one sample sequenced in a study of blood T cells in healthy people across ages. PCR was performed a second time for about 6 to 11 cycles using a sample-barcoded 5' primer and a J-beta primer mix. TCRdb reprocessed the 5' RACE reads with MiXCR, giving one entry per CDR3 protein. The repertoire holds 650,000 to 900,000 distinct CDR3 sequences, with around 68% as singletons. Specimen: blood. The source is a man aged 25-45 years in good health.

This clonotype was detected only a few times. The CDR3 DNA is TGTGCCAGCTCCCTGGCGGGGTACTACAATGAGCAGTTCTTC. It codes for CASSLAGYYNEQFF. The rearrangement links TRBV2 to TRBJ2-1, with D perhaps matching TRBD2 (6 bases). Germline V gene sequence: CDR1 SNHLY, CDR2 FYNNEI. The ends were cut back, 8 bases at V and 3 bases at J, with 14 bases in the middle. The CDR3 contains 14 residues.

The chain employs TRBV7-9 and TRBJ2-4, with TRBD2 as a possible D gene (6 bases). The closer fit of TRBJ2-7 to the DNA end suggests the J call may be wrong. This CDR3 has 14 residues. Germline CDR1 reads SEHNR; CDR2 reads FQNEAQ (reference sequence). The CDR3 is CASSPRTTDYEQYF. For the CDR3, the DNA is TGTGCCAGCAGCCCCCGGACTACGGATTACGAGCAGTACTTC.

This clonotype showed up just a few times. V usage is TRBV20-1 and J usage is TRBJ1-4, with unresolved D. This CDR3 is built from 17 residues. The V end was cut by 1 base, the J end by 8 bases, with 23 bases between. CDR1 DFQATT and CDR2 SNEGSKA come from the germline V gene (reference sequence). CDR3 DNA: TGCAGTGCTAGAGCCAACGGGCGACCGGACCCGGGGGAAAAACTGTTTTTT. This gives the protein CSARANGRPDPGEKLFF.

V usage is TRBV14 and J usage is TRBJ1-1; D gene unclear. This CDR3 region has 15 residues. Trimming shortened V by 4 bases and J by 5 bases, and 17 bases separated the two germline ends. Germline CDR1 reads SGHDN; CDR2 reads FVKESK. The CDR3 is CASSLRWALSTEAFF. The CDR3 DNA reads TGTGCCAGCAGCCTAAGGTGGGCTCTAAGTACTGAAGCTTTCTTT.

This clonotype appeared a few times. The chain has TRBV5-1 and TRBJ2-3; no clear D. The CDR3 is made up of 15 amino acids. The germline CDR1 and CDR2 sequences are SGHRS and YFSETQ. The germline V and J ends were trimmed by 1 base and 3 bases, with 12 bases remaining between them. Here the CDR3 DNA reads TGCGCCAGCAGCTTGCACGCAGGCAGGACAGATACGCAGTATTTT. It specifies CASSLHAGRTDTQYF.